A single sample is the source of the 23 T cell receptor beta chains below, sequenced in a study of T cell responses to AZD1222 COVID-19 vaccine. TCRdb keeps only in-frame clones here, not all; method: immunoSEQ multiplex PCR. The sample consists of about 130,000 clones, 90% to 95% of them appearing once. The source was peripheral blood, collected on day 0 of AZD1222 vaccination. Every receptor here comes from an adult in good health.

This rearrangement joins TRBV5-1 to TRBJ1-1, with a weak D call TRBD1 (5 bases). The CDR3 is 14 amino acids. The V end lost 7 bases, the J end lost 4 bases, and 17 bases lay between the germline ends. CDR1 is SGHRS, CDR2 YFSETQ, per germline. The CDR3 loop is CASQADRGGTEAFF. As DNA, the CDR3 is TGCGCCAGCCAGGCGGACCGGGGGGGCACTGAAGCTTTCTTT. Full variable domain (outside the CDR3, taken from reference TRBV5-1 and TRBJ1-1): KAGVTQTPRYLIKTRGQQVTLSCSPISGHRSVSWYQQTPGQGLQFLFEYFSETQRNKGNFPGRFSGRQFSNSRSEMNVSTLELGDSALYLCASQADRGGTEAFFGQGTRLTVV.

V usage is TRBV7-2 and J usage is TRBJ2-1; weak D call: TRBD2 (5 bases). V lost 1 base and J lost 6, with 10 bases in between. The V gene's germline CDR1 is SGHTA and CDR2 FQGNSA. The CDR3 is 14 amino acids. The DNA for the CDR3 is TGTGCCAGCAGCTTAGGTCTAGCACTCAATGAGCAGTTCTTC. Protein product: CASSLGLALNEQFF.

This clone was counted a single time. The chain carries TRBV10-2 and TRBJ2-7; D gene unclear. This CDR3 has 14 residues. Germline V lookup: CDR1 WSHSY, CDR2 SAAADI. The V and J ends lost 3 bases and 2 bases respectively, with 11 bases between them. The CDR3 sequence: CASSEVGRPYEQYF. The CDR3 coding sequence is TGCGCCAGCAGTGAAGTTGGCCGGCCCTACGAGCAGTACTTC.

The J gene is TRBJ2-5, the V gene TRBV3-1 (or the pseudogene TRBV3-2); D not certain. Germline values: CDR1 LGHDT, CDR2 YNNKEL (reference sequence). V shed 2 bases and J shed 7 bases, with 14 bases lying between them. CDR3 length: 14 amino acids. Here the CDR3 DNA reads TGTGCCAGCAGCCAACTGAAGCTTACGGGGACCCAGTACTTC. It is translated as CASSQLKLTGTQYF.

The V gene is TRBV10-3, the J gene TRBJ1-2, with 9 positions matching TRBD1. This CDR3 region has 16 residues. Losses at the gene ends were 2 bases for V and 6 bases for J; bases not matched to a gene: 10. Germline values: CDR1 ENHRY, CDR2 SYGVKD. The CDR3 region has the DNA TGTGCCATCAGTGAGCCGCGGACAGGGGTGGCCCATGGCTACACCTTC. It translates to CAISEPRTGVAHGYTF.

The chain carries TRBV18 and TRBJ2-5; D unclear. CDR3 size: 14 residues. With 2 bases removed from V and 10 bases from J, the gap between germline ends came to 17 bases. CDR1 and CDR2 (germline): KGHSH, LQKENI. CDR3 amino acids: CASSPERRVVSQYF. The CDR3 nucleotides are TGTGCCAGCTCACCAGAGAGACGGGTCGTGAGCCAGTACTTC.

The V and J genes are TRBV5-1 and TRBJ2-7; tentatively, D is TRBD2 (6 bases). The CDR3 consists of 17 residues. V lost 4 bases and J 0 bases, leaving 20 bases between the germline ends. Germline values: CDR1 SGHRS, CDR2 YFSETQ. CDR3 DNA sequence: TGCGCCAGCAGCCAACCCCCCCTTAGCGGCTACTCCTACGAGCAGTACTTC. Protein product: CASSQPPLSGYSYEQYF.

The rearrangement links TRBV7-9 to TRBJ1-2, with D unclear. Trimming shortened V by 5 bases and J by 5 bases, and 12 bases separated the two germline ends. The CDR3 totals 13 residues. Germline V CDR1 and CDR2: SEHNR, FQNEAQ (reference sequence). In nucleotides, the CDR3 is TGTGCCAGCAGCCGAGAATCGTATTATGGCTACACCTTC. Translated, it gives CASSRESYYGYTF.

The gene calls are TRBV27 and TRBJ1-6; D is uncertain. V lost 0 bases, J lost 7 bases, and 4 bases lay in between. The CDR3 has 13 amino acids. Germline CDR1 reads MNHEY; CDR2 reads SMNVEV (reference sequence). CDR3 amino acids: CASSLSGNSPLHF. CDR3 nucleotides: TGTGCCAGCAGTTTATCTGGGAATTCACCCCTCCACTTT.

The rearrangement uses TRBV2 and TRBJ2-6; D gene uncertain. With 7 bases removed from V and 2 bases from J, the gap between germline ends came to 6 bases. CDR3 length equals 13 residues. Germline loops: CDR1 SNHLY, CDR2 FYNNEI. The CDR3 nucleotides are TGTGCCAGCACGGTGCCTGGGGCCAACGTCCTGACTTTC. This codes for CASTVPGANVLTF.

The chain joins TRBV9 to TRBJ1-3; D possibly corresponds to TRBD1 (5 bases). V was trimmed by 1 base and J by 0 bases, leaving 11 bases between them. Germline values: CDR1 SGDLS, CDR2 YYNGEE. This CDR3 contains 16 residues. CDR3 in DNA: TGTGCCAGCAGCGTACGGTGGGGGGGCTCTGGAAACACCATATATTTT. It specifies CASSVRWGGSGNTIYF.

The V and J genes are TRBV2 and TRBJ1-1; D call uncertain. The CDR3 spans 14 residues. V lost 0 bases, J lost 13 bases, and 18 bases lay in between. From germline, CDR1 is SNHLY and CDR2 FYNNEI. The CDR3 here is CASSEASGFSGVFF. The CDR3 region has the DNA TGTGCCAGCAGTGAAGCCTCGGGGTTTTCGGGAGTTTTCTTT. Based on the CDR3 plus reference TRBV2 and TRBJ1-1, the full variable domain is EPEVTQTPSHQVTQMGQEVILRCVPISNHLYFYWYRQILGQKVEFLVSFYNNEISEKSEIFDDQFSVERPDGSNFTLKIRSTKLEDSAMYFCASSEASGFSGVFFGQGTRLTVV.

V usage is TRBV10-2 and J usage is TRBJ1-4; a weak D match, TRBD1 (6 bases). The V and J ends lost 6 bases and 8 bases respectively, with 13 bases between them. There are 13 residues in the CDR3. Germline CDR1 and CDR2: WSHSY and SAAADI. The CDR3 protein is CASSAGAVEKLFF. The CDR3 bases are TGCGCCAGCAGCGCAGGGGCGGTCGAAAAACTGTTTTTT.

V usage is TRBV5-5 and J usage is TRBJ2-1, with 7 bases fitting TRBD2. Per the germline V gene, CDR1 is SGHKS and CDR2 is YYEKEE (reference sequence). V gave up 0 bases and J gave up 9 bases; unmatched junction bases: 9. The CDR3 covers 15 residues. The CDR3 bases are TGTGCCAGCAGCTTGGGCGGGAGCACGTCAAGTGAGCAGTTCTTC. Translated: CASSLGGSTSSEQFF.

DNA for the CDR3: TGTGCCAGCAGCGTTGGACTAGCGGGAGACTACGAGCAGTACTTC. As protein: CASSVGLAGDYEQYF. This chain links TRBV9 with TRBJ2-7; 13 positions agree with TRBD2. CDR3 length: 15 residues. Germline CDR1 is SGDLS and CDR2 is YYNGEE. J gave up 3 bases and V 2 bases, and 2 bases lay outside the gene matches.

V is TRBV3-1 (or the pseudogene TRBV3-2) and J is TRBJ2-7, with TRBD2 as a possible D gene (6 bases). The length of the CDR3 is 16 residues. With 0 bases removed from V and 5 bases from J, the gap between germline ends came to 17 bases. Germline values: CDR1 LGHDT, CDR2 YNNKEL (reference sequence). CDR3: CASSQDRRGTFNEQYF. In DNA, the CDR3 is TGTGCCAGCAGCCAAGATAGGAGGGGCACGTTCAACGAGCAGTACTTC.

This chain joins TRBV7-2 and TRBJ2-7; 8 bases are a match to TRBD2. CDR1 SGHTA and CDR2 FQGNSA come from the germline V gene. CDR3 length equals 14 residues. V lost 2 bases and J lost 6; bases outside the gene matches: 6. Here the CDR3 DNA reads TGTGCCAGCAGCTTACTGCGGGAGGTGGCCGAGCAGTACTTC. Translated, it gives CASSLLREVAEQYF.

The chain combines TRBV27 with TRBJ2-2; D is uncertain. Germline CDR1 and CDR2: MNHEY and SMNVEV (reference sequence). Deletions cut 8 bases from V and 3 bases from J, with 13 bases between. The length of the CDR3 is 14 residues. As DNA, the CDR3 is TGTGCCAGCTCCTCGGGTTTGGACACCGGGGAGCTGTTTTTT. As protein: CASSSGLDTGELFF.

This clone has a single count. The CDR3 DNA reads as TGTGCCAGCAGCTTTGGGACTAGCGGGAGCTCCTACGAGCAGTACTTC. Its translation: CASSFGTSGSSYEQYF. The rearrangement joins TRBV7-8 to TRBJ2-7; TRBD2 matches 14 bases. Germline V gene data show CDR1 as SGHVS and CDR2 as FQNEAQ. The CDR3 loop spans 16 amino acids. V trimming: 3 bases; J trimming: 0 bases; junction bases outside the gene matches: 1.

The rearrangement joins TRBV6-2 or TRBV6-3 to TRBJ2-1, with D uncertain. Germline V gene sequence: CDR1 MNHEY, CDR2 SVGEGT. The CDR3 consists of 15 residues. V lost 4 bases, J lost 6 bases, and 16 bases lay in between. The CDR3: CASSLGSAMGNEQFF. In DNA form, the CDR3 reads TGTGCCAGCAGTTTGGGGTCGGCGATGGGCAATGAGCAGTTCTTC.

This chain joins TRBV23-1 and TRBJ1-1; a weak D match, TRBD1 (5 bases). TRBV23-1 is filed as an ORF, its function uncertain. V was shortened by 2 bases and J by 1 base, with 11 bases between the two germline ends. This CDR3 comprises 15 residues. Here the CDR3 reads CASSQPKTGNTEAFF. CDR3 sequence (DNA): TGCGCCAGCAGTCAACCAAAAACAGGGAACACTGAAGCTTTCTTT.

The J gene is TRBJ1-3, the V gene TRBV6-6; D gene ambiguous. The CDR3 is 14 residues long. The V end lost 5 bases, the J end lost 0 bases, and 8 bases lay between the germline ends. Germline CDR1 and CDR2: MNHNY and SVGAGI (reference sequence). The chain's CDR3 is CASSDTSSGNTIYF. The CDR3 DNA is TGTGCCAGCAGTGACACCTCCTCTGGAAACACCATATATTTT.

The chain joins TRBV7-2 to TRBJ1-5; D is uncertain. Germline V lookup: CDR1 SGHTA, CDR2 FQGNSA. V lost 2 bases, J lost 5 bases, and 7 bases lay in between. The CDR3 has 13 residues. Here the CDR3 DNA reads TGTGCCAGCAGCTTAAGAGGCGATCAGCCCCAGCATTTT. This encodes CASSLRGDQPQHF.